The subject of this entry is one T cell receptor (beta chain). Its antigen is still unknown. The data were taken from a study of T cell responses to AZD1222 COVID-19 vaccine. Background on the study: Some second doses came at about 4 weeks and others at about 12 weeks; these were pooled. Study-level results: A mostly white British donor set with more females was recruited, and clonal diversity was possibly underestimated. When two AZD1222 doses had been given, Spike-specific TCR breadth and depth rose.

Here immunoSEQ multiplex PCR was the method, and the copy in TCRdb shows in-frame clones only, minus some. The table lists approximately 190,000 clones, 80% to 95% of them singletons, with roughly 1.3% in the top ten. This CDR3 is 12 amino acids long. Trimming stripped 4 bases from V and 6 bases from J, with 7 bases between. The V gene's germline CDR1 is SNHLY and CDR2 FYNNEI. The chain combines TRBV2 with TRBJ1-5; TRBD1 is a possible D gene (6 bases). This sample comprised peripheral blood, obtained on day 0 of AZD1222 vaccination. The sequence derives from an adult in good health. CDR3 amino acids: CASSAGAQPQHF. CDR3 nucleotides: TGTGCCAGCAGTGCAGGGGCTCAGCCCCAGCATTTT.